This T cell receptor (beta chain) was retrieved from a study of blood T cell repertoires in COVID-19. Turning to the study itself: Both acute and convalescent COVID-19 samples were obtained from the United States, Italy and Spain.

The method was immunoSEQ multiplex PCR; TCRdb's version includes in-frame clones alone and lacks a portion of them. The table shows about 64,000 clones, with around 86% occurring only once. The sample was peripheral blood. The clonotype comes from a man aged 35-49 years with acute or convalescent COVID-19.

The CDR3 spells CSVGRQGSRGDTQYF. The CDR3 coding sequence is TGCAGCGTGGGACGACAGGGGAGCAGAGGAGATACGCAGTATTTT. This chain joins TRBV29-1 and TRBJ2-3; 8 bases map to TRBD1. The V gene end was trimmed by 6 bases and the J gene end by 5 bases; junction bases not matched to a gene: 13. The germline CDR1 and CDR2 sequences are SQVTM and ANQGSEA. This CDR3 is 15 amino acids long.